The entry below gives a single T cell receptor (beta chain) sequence along with its context. Quantitative 5'-RACE with molecular barcodes was used to make the TCR beta libraries. Each CDR3 protein gets one entry after TCRdb re-called the 5' RACE reads with MiXCR. The sample holds about 150,000 distinct CDR3 sequences, 40% to 50% seen once. This specimen belongs to a study of CD8 T cells in ankylosing spondylitis. Germline-derived CDR1 and CDR2 are DFQATT and SNEGSKA (reference sequence). V lost 5 bases, J lost 2 bases, and 9 bases lay in between. The length of the CDR3 is 13 residues. Sequenced: synovial fluid, either unsorted or a sorted T cell fraction (not recorded which). The chain carries TRBV20-1 and TRBJ2-2, with D uncertain. The receptor was isolated from a male donor with ankylosing spondylitis. CDR3 DNA sequence: TGCAGTGCTCAAGCCTCAAACACCGGGGAGCTGTTTTTT. It codes for CSAQASNTGELFF.